The rows below give T cell receptor beta chains drawn from one sample of a study of blood T cell repertoires in COVID-19. Assay used: immunoSEQ multiplex PCR; TCRdb lists only in-frame clones, some missing. The sample consists of approximately 260,000 clones, roughly 86% of them appearing once. The sequencing input was peripheral blood. These receptors all come from a man between 18 and 35 years old with active or convalescent COVID-19. Each CDR3 is given with its conserved first and last residue. D genes are given only for firm matches. Size is omitted from some rows. Given values are once, few, many or a class for expanded clones.

length | J | size | V | D | CDR3 | DNA
13 | TRBJ2-3 | - | TRBV12-3/TRBV12-4 | - | CASSQTSPHTQYF | TGTGCCAGCAGCCAGACTAGTCCGCATACGCAGTATTTT
15 | TRBJ1-2 | few | TRBV2 | TRBD1 | CASSGLDRGEYGYTF | TGTGCCAGCAGTGGGTTGGACAGGGGGGAGTATGGCTACACCTTC
19 | TRBJ2-5 | - | TRBV20-1 | TRBD2 | CSASAGWLAGGPGQETQYF | TGCAGTGCTAGTGCGGGCTGGCTAGCGGGAGGACCCGGACAAGAGACCCAGTACTTC
15 | TRBJ2-2 | - | TRBV18 | TRBD2 | CASSSLAENTGELFF | TGTGCCAGCTCATCCCTAGCGGAAAACACCGGGGAGCTGTTTTTT
11 | TRBJ2-3 | few | TRBV4-3 | - | CASSHGYTQYF | TGCGCCAGCAGCCACGGTTATACGCAGTATTTT
14 | TRBJ2-2 | - | TRBV5-1 | TRBD1 | CASSTYTGVGELFF | TGCGCCAGCAGCACTTATACAGGGGTCGGGGAGCTGTTTTTT
16 | TRBJ2-3 | once | TRBV7-2 | TRBD2 | CASSLAPSGRGDTQYF | TGTGCCAGCAGCTTAGCGCCAAGCGGGAGAGGAGATACGCAGTATTTT
15 | TRBJ2-7 | - | TRBV6-1 | TRBD1 | CASSEDRGPYYEQYF | TGTGCCAGCAGTGAGGACAGGGGGCCATATTACGAGCAGTACTTC
14 | TRBJ1-1 | - | TRBV9 | - | CASSVLSVDTEAFF | TGTGCCAGCAGCGTACTCAGCGTGGACACTGAAGCTTTCTTT
13 | TRBJ2-1 | - | TRBV7-2 | - | CASSQGQYNEQFF | TGTGCCAGCAGCCAGGGACAATACAATGAGCAGTTCTTC